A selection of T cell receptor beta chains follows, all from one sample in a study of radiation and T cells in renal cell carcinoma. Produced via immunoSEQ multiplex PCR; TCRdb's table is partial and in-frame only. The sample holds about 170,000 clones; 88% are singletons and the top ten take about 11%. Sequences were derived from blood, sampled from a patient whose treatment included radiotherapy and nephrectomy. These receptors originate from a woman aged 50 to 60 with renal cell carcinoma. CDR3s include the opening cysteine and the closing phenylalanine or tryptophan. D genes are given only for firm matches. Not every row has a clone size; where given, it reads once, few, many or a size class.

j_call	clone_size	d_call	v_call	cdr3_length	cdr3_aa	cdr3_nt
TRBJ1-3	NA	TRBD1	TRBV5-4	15	CASSLEQGAGNTIYF	TGTGCCAGCAGCTTGGAGCAGGGGGCTGGAAACACCATATATTTT
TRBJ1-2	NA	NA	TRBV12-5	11	CASGTGFGYTF	TGTGCTAGTGGGACAGGATTTGGCTACACCTTC
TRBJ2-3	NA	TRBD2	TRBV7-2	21	CASSLARLAGGPSLGTDTQYF	TGTGCCAGCAGCTTAGCGCGTCTCGCGGGGGGGCCTTCTCTTGGCACAGATACGCAGTATTTT
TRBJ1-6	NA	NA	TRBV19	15	CASSIVAFQNSPLHF	TGTGCCAGTAGTATCGTCGCCTTTCAAAATTCACCCCTCCACTTT
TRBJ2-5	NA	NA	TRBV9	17	CASSVGYLASSQETQYF	TGTGCCAGCAGCGTAGGGTATCTTGCCTCTAGTCAAGAGACCCAGTACTTC
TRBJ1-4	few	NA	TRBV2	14	CASSEKGWSEKLFF	TGTGCCAGCAGTGAAAAGGGTTGGAGTGAAAAACTGTTTTTT
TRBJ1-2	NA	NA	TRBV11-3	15	CASSLVRGKAYGYTF	TGTGCCAGCAGCTTAGTTAGAGGGAAGGCCTATGGCTACACCTTC
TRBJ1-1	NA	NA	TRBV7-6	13	CASSTRLGTEAFF	TGTGCCAGCAGCACCCGGCTAGGGACTGAAGCTTTCTTT
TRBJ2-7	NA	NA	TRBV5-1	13	CASSLLGVDEQYF	TGCGCCAGCAGCCTGCTCGGTGTCGACGAGCAGTACTTC
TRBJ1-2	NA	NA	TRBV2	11	CASRVLYGYTF	TGTGCCAGCCGCGTGTTGTATGGCTACACCTTC
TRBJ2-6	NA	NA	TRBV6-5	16	CASSLGMRSGANVLTF	TGTGCCAGCAGTTTGGGGATGCGCTCTGGGGCCAACGTCCTGACTTTC
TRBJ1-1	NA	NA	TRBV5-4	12	CASSFTGTEAFF	TGTGCCAGCAGCTTCACAGGCACTGAAGCTTTCTTT
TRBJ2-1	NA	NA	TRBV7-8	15	CASSLGISEYNEQFF	TGTGCCAGCAGCTTAGGAATTTCCGAATACAATGAGCAGTTCTTC
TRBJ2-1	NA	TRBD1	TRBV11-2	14	CASSFQGAGDEQFF	TGTGCCAGCAGCTTCCAGGGGGCAGGAGATGAGCAGTTCTTC
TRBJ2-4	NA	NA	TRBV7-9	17	CASSFSRLGVAKNIQYF	TGTGCCAGCAGCTTCTCCAGGTTGGGAGTAGCCAAAAACATTCAGTACTTC
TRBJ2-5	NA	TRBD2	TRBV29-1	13	CSALGGGQETQYF	TGCAGCGCACTAGGCGGGGGACAAGAGACCCAGTACTTC
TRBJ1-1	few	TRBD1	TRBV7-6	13	CASSLRGQFEAFF	TGTGCCAGCAGCTTGAGGGGACAGTTTGAAGCTTTCTTT
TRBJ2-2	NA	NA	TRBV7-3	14	CASSLTSNTGELFF	TGTGCCAGCAGCTTAACGAGCAACACCGGGGAGCTGTTTTTT
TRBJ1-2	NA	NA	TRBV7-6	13	CALEGPKNYGYTF	TGTGCCCTCGAAGGGCCCAAGAACTATGGCTACACCTTC
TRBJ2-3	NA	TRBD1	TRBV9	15	CASSLDDREADTQYF	TGTGCCAGCAGCCTAGACGACAGGGAAGCAGATACGCAGTATTTT
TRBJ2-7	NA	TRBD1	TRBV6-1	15	CASREADRVVYEQYF	TGTGCCAGCAGAGAAGCGGACAGGGTTGTCTACGAGCAGTACTTC
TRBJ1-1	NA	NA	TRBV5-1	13	CASSFGEITEAFF	TGCGCCAGCAGCTTCGGAGAAATAACTGAAGCTTTCTTT
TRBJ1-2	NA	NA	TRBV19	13	CASSPITGFGYTF	TGTGCCAGTAGTCCTATAACAGGGTTCGGCTACACCTTC
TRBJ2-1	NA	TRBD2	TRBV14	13	CASSPRLAGEQFF	TGTGCCAGCAGCCCGAGACTAGCGGGTGAGCAGTTCTTC
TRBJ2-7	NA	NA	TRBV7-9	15	CASSYDGDSSYEQYF	TGTGCCAGCAGCTACGACGGAGACAGCTCCTACGAGCAGTACTTC
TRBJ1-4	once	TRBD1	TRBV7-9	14	CASSTGTVNEKLFF	TGTGCCAGCAGTACCGGGACAGTTAATGAAAAACTGTTTTTT
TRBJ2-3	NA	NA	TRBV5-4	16	CASAGGGAPGTDTQYF	TGTGCCAGCGCCGGTGGGGGGGCGCCTGGCACAGATACGCAGTATTTT
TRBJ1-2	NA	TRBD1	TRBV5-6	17	CASSPWDRREANYGYTF	TGTGCCAGCAGCCCGTGGGACAGGAGAGAAGCTAACTATGGCTACACCTTC
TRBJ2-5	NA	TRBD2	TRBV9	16	CASSVVAGGNQETQYF	TGTGCCAGCAGCGTGGTAGCGGGGGGGAATCAAGAGACCCAGTACTTC
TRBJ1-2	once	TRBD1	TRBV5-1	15	CASSPGQGLSYGYTF	TGCGCCAGCAGCCCCGGACAGGGTTTGAGTTATGGCTACACCTTC
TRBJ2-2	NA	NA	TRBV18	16	CASSRDRNSNTGELFF	TGTGCCAGCTCACGCGACAGGAATTCGAACACCGGGGAGCTGTTTTTT
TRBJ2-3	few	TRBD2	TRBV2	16	CASSEPISGDADTQYF	TGTGCCAGCAGTGAACCGATTAGCGGGGACGCAGATACGCAGTATTTT
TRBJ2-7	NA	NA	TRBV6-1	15	CASSEARQKPYEQYF	TGTGCCAGCAGTGAAGCGCGACAGAAACCTTACGAGCAGTACTTC
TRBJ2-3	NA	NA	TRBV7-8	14	CASSLAVSTDTQYF	TGTGCCAGCAGCTTAGCGGTCAGCACAGATACGCAGTATTTT
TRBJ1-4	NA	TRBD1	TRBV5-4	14	CASKRTGNNEKLFF	TGTGCCAGCAAACGGACAGGGAATAATGAAAAACTGTTTTTT
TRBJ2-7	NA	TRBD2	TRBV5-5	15	CASSLVLAGVHEQYF	TGTGCCAGCAGCTTGGTGCTAGCGGGGGTCCACGAGCAGTACTTC
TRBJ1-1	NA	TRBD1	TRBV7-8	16	CASSFRSGGQGTEAFF	TGTGCCAGCAGCTTTCGGTCAGGGGGGCAGGGGACTGAAGCTTTCTTT
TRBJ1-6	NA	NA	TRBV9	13	CASSGDVGSPLHF	TGTGCCAGCAGCGGCGATGTAGGGTCACCCCTCCACTTT
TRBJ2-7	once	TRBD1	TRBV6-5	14	CASKRGQTSDEQYF	TGTGCCAGCAAGAGGGGACAGACTTCGGACGAGCAGTACTTC
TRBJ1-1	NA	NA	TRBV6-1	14	CASSAGTLRPEAFF	TGTGCCAGCAGTGCCGGGACCCTAAGGCCTGAAGCTTTCTTT
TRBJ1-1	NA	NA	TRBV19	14	CASKTGAASAEAFF	TGTGCCAGCAAGACAGGCGCTGCGTCCGCTGAAGCTTTCTTT
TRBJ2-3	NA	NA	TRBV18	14	CASSSTAPTDTQYF	TGTGCCAGCTCATCAACAGCACCCACAGATACGCAGTATTTT
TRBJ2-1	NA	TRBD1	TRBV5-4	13	CASSPTGFNEQFF	TGTGCCAGCAGCCCGACAGGGTTCAATGAGCAGTTCTTC
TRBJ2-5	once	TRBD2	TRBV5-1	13	CASSQTSLETQYF	TGCGCCAGCAGTCAGACTAGCCTCGAGACCCAGTACTTC
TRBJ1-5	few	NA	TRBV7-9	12	CASSYRNQPQHF	TGTGCCAGCAGCTATCGTAATCAGCCCCAGCATTTT
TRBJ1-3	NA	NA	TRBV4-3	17	CASSQASGGGSGNTIYF	TGCGCCAGCAGCCAAGCCTCGGGGGGCGGCTCTGGAAACACCATATATTTT
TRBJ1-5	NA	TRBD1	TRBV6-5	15	CASRQQGGGNQPQHF	TGTGCCAGCAGACAACAGGGGGGCGGCAATCAGCCCCAGCATTTT
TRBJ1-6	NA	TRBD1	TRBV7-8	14	CASRMTGGNSPLHF	TGTGCCAGCAGGATGACAGGGGGCAATTCACCCCTCCACTTT
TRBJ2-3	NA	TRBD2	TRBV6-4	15	CASSFIAGNTDTQYF	TGTGCCAGCAGTTTCATAGCGGGGAACACAGATACGCAGTATTTT
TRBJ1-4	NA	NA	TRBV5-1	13	CASSWTKNEKLFF	TGCGCCAGCAGCTGGACGAAGAATGAAAAACTGTTTTTT
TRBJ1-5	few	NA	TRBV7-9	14	CASSRDNANQPQHF	TGTGCCAGCAGTAGGGACAATGCCAATCAGCCCCAGCATTTT
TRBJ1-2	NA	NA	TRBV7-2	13	CASSLERFYGYTF	TGTGCCAGCAGCTTAGAGAGATTCTATGGCTACACCTTC
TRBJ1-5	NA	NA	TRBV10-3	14	CAISEVRGDQPQHF	TGTGCCATCAGTGAAGTCAGGGGCGATCAGCCCCAGCATTTT
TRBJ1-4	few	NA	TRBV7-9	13	CASSLSENEKLFF	TGTGCCAGCAGCTTATCAGAGAATGAAAAACTGTTTTTT
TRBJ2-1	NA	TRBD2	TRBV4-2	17	CASSQDMRESSYNEQFF	TGTGCCAGCAGCCAAGATATGCGGGAGAGCTCCTACAATGAGCAGTTCTTC
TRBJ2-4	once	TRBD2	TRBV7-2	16	CASSLPSGGAKNIQYF	TGTGCCAGCAGCTTACCTAGCGGGGGAGCCAAAAACATTCAGTACTTC
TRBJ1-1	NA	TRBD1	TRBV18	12	CASSQGGGRAFF	TGTGCCAGCTCACAAGGGGGCGGGAGAGCTTTCTTT